Listed here is a single T cell receptor (beta chain). No antigen is known for it. This sample was taken from a study of T cell responses to AZD1222 COVID-19 vaccine. Overall study findings and caveats: It should be noted that donors were predominantly white British and more often female, and clonal diversity was possibly underestimated. Increased Spike-specific TCR breadth and depth were observed after two AZD1222 doses.

Second-dose intervals near 4 or 12 weeks were combined. Sequencing used immunoSEQ multiplex PCR; TCRdb keeps in-frame clones, though not all of them. The sample carries about 67,000 clones, 83% recorded once. The V gene's germline CDR1 is LGHNA and CDR2 YSLEER. Deletions cut 1 base from V and 5 bases from J, with 14 bases between. The CDR3 is made up of 15 amino acids. This clonotype was sampled from an adult who received the AZD1222 COVID-19 vaccine. The rearrangement joins TRBV4-3 to TRBJ2-5; no clear D gene. The material sequenced was peripheral blood, taken 28 days after the second AZD1222 dose. The CDR3: CASSQVSARWETQYF. The CDR3 DNA follows: TGCGCCAGCAGCCAAGTTTCGGCTAGGTGGGAGACCCAGTACTTC.